Listed below are T cell receptor beta chains from one sample, sequenced in a study of blood T cell repertoires in COVID-19. TCRdb's copy holds only in-frame clones and misses some; the assay was immunoSEQ multiplex PCR. The profile shows 200,000 to 250,000 clones, about 81% of them singletons. The material sequenced was peripheral blood. The origin of the receptors is a woman of 80 years or more with COVID-19, enrolled during active disease. Both conserved end residues are part of each CDR3. Fields, in order: CDR3 protein, CDR3 DNA, V gene, J gene, clone size, D gene. A D gene is named only where the DNA matches it firmly. Part of the rows lack a size; the others show once, few, many or a class for expanded clones.

CASSFRQGGGYTF,TGTGCCAGCAGCTTTAGACAGGGGGGAGGCTACACCTTC,TRBV5-4,TRBJ1-2,.,TRBD1
CASSLELGSRSYNEQFF,TGTGCTAGCAGCTTAGAATTAGGGAGTAGATCCTACAATGAGCAGTTCTTC,TRBV7-7,TRBJ2-1,.,.
CASSLEPPNIQYF,TGTGCCAGCAGCTTGGAGCCCCCAAACATTCAGTACTTC,TRBV5-5,TRBJ2-4,.,.
CASSSRQNRNTEAFF,TGTGCCAGCAGCTCCCGACAGAATAGGAACACTGAAGCTTTCTTT,TRBV7-9,TRBJ1-1,.,.
CASGFSGTSGRSHEQYF,TGTGCCAGCGGATTCTCCGGAACTAGCGGGAGGTCTCACGAGCAGTACTTC,TRBV27,TRBJ2-7,.,TRBD2
CASSSTGGASEAFF,TGTGCCAGCAGCTCAACAGGGGGCGCGTCTGAAGCTTTCTTT,TRBV7-9,TRBJ1-1,.,TRBD1
CASSVTGARQPQHF,TGTGCCAGCAGTGTGACAGGGGCAAGGCAGCCCCAGCATTTT,TRBV6-6,TRBJ1-5,.,TRBD1
CASRPPGSAYEQYF,TGTGCCAGCAGACCCCCGGGGTCCGCCTACGAGCAGTACTTC,TRBV6-5,TRBJ2-7,.,.
CASSFIQGEKLFF,TGTGCCAGTAGTTTCATCCAGGGTGAAAAACTGTTTTTT,TRBV19,TRBJ1-4,.,.
CASRGGPFPDTQYF,TGTGCCAGTAGGGGGGGGCCATTTCCAGATACGCAGTATTTT,TRBV19,TRBJ2-3,.,.
CASSEPGVTEAFF,TGTGCCAGCAGTGAACCAGGGGTTACTGAAGCTTTCTTT,TRBV2,TRBJ1-1,few,.
CAIKFGGGYEQYF,TGTGCCATCAAATTTGGGGGGGGCTACGAGCAGTACTTC,TRBV10-3,TRBJ2-7,once,TRBD2
CASSFVTGPVNEQYF,TGTGCCAGCAGTTTTGTCACAGGGCCTGTTAACGAGCAGTACTTC,TRBV28,TRBJ2-7,.,.
CATSRVGEKQYF,TGTGCCACCAGCAGAGTAGGGGAAAAACAGTACTTC,TRBV15,TRBJ2-7,.,.
CASSLGLGTGRETQYF,TGTGCCAGCAGCTTGGGCCTGGGGACAGGGAGGGAGACCCAGTACTTC,TRBV7-3,TRBJ2-5,.,TRBD1
CASIQKGLAVYEQYF,TGTGCCAGCATCCAGAAGGGACTAGCGGTTTACGAGCAGTACTTC,TRBV13,TRBJ2-7,.,TRBD2
CASSSPEQHRLAGETQYF,TGCGCCAGCAGCTCGCCCGAACAACACCGACTAGCGGGAGAGACCCAGTACTTC,TRBV5-1,TRBJ2-5,.,TRBD2
CASDTGGTGEAFF,TGTGCCAGTGATACAGGGGGTACAGGTGAAGCTTTCTTT,TRBV9,TRBJ1-1,.,TRBD1
CATSRAGTQNSPLHF,TGTGCCACCAGCAGAGCCGGGACACAGAATTCACCCCTCCACTTT,TRBV15,TRBJ1-6,.,.
CASNPVGSSYNSPLHF,TGTGCCAGCAACCCAGTCGGGAGCTCCTATAATTCACCCCTCCACTTT,TRBV28,TRBJ1-6,.,.
CAWSALAGGRVTQYF,TGTGCCTGGAGCGCACTAGCGGGGGGGCGGGTGACCCAGTACTTC,TRBV30,TRBJ2-5,.,TRBD2
CASHDGFNNEQFF,TGTGCCAGCCACGACGGGTTTAACAATGAGCAGTTCTTC,TRBV2,TRBJ2-1,.,.
CASSRLVQGTEAFF,TGCGCCAGCAGCCGCCTGGTACAGGGCACTGAAGCTTTCTTT,TRBV5-1,TRBJ1-1,.,.
CATASYTHSTGELFF,TGTGCCACCGCAAGCTATACTCATTCCACCGGGGAGCTGTTTTTT,TRBV19,TRBJ2-2,.,.
CATSRPDSIGEKLFF,TGTGCCACCAGCAGACCGGACAGCATTGGTGAAAAACTGTTTTTT,TRBV15,TRBJ1-4,.,.
CASRAPFNQPQHF,TGTGCCAGCAGGGCCCCGTTTAATCAGCCCCAGCATTTT,TRBV6-4,TRBJ1-5,.,.
CASSRDRDDEQYF,TGTGCCAGCTCGCGGGACAGGGACGACGAGCAGTACTTC,TRBV18,TRBJ2-7,.,TRBD1
CASSFAGGYGYTF,TGTGCCAGCAGCTTCGCAGGGGGGTATGGCTACACCTTC,TRBV11-2,TRBJ1-2,.,TRBD1
CASSLGSVQFF,TGTGCCAGCAGCTTGGGCAGCGTGCAGTTCTTC,TRBV5-6,TRBJ2-1,.,.
CASSPMRTGAIYEQYF,TGTGCCAGCAGCCCTATGCGGACAGGGGCGATCTACGAGCAGTACTTC,TRBV3-1/TRBV3-2,TRBJ2-7,few,TRBD1
CAISEDKPSGNTIYF,TGTGCCATCAGCGAGGACAAGCCCTCTGGAAACACCATATATTTT,TRBV10-3,TRBJ1-3,.,.
CASSLLGQPLREQYF,TGTGCCAGCAGCCTATTGGGACAGCCGTTGAGGGAGCAGTACTTC,TRBV28,TRBJ2-7,.,TRBD1
CASSSGSYIYEQYF,TGTGCCAGCAGCTCCGGGAGCTACATCTACGAGCAGTACTTC,TRBV7-2,TRBJ2-7,.,.
CASSSRQGVGYTF,TGTGCCAGCAGCTCGCGACAGGGGGTTGGCTACACCTTC,TRBV7-2,TRBJ1-2,.,TRBD1
CASSLRGGGYGYTF,TGTGCCAGCAGCTTGAGGGGCGGGGGCTATGGCTACACCTTC,TRBV11-2,TRBJ1-2,.,.
CASSTTVDTQYF,TGTGCCAGCAGTACAACAGTGGATACGCAGTATTTT,TRBV12-3/TRBV12-4,TRBJ2-3,.,.
CASFSYGVRNNEKLFF,TGTGCCAGCTTCAGCTACGGGGTCCGTAATAATGAAAAACTGTTTTTT,TRBV28,TRBJ1-4,.,.
CASRALNEQYF,TGTGCCAGCAGGGCATTGAACGAGCAGTACTTC,TRBV6-5,TRBJ2-7,.,.
CAWIAGATSTDTQYF,TGTGCCTGGATAGCGGGGGCCACTAGCACAGATACGCAGTATTTT,TRBV30,TRBJ2-3,once,TRBD2
CASSPATTRRTGELFF,TGTGCCAGCTCACCAGCGACGACTCGACGGACCGGGGAGCTGTTTTTT,TRBV18,TRBJ2-2,.,.
CASKGAGELFF,TGTGCCAGCAAGGGAGCCGGGGAGCTGTTTTTT,TRBV12-3/TRBV12-4,TRBJ2-2,.,.